Below, 8 T cell receptor beta chains from the same sample are listed, as sequenced in a study of beta chain features in type 1 diabetes. Study-wide points: Type 1 diabetes patients had TCRB CDR3s that were shorter (moderately but significantly so) in all four CD4+ subsets.

No antigen is known for these receptors. Sequenced material consisted of expressed TCRB transcripts (all of the isolated RNA was reverse transcribed). Assay: immunoSEQ multiplex PCR; the TCRdb copy retains only in-frame clones and omits some. The sample records 300,000 to 400,000 clones, about 13% being singletons. Input material: naive CD4+ T cells from blood. The receptors were gathered from a woman aged 18-29 years with type 1 diabetes.

This clone was observed a few times. This chain joins TRBV28 and TRBJ2-7; TRBD1 might be the D (5 bases). Germline V gives CDR1 MDHEN, CDR2 SYDVKM. This CDR3 is built from 15 residues. The V gene lost 2 bases and the J gene lost 5 bases, with 16 bases spanning the gap. The CDR3: CASSLRQGITHEQYF. The CDR3 bases are TGTGCCAGCAGTTTAAGGCAGGGCATTACCCACGAGCAGTACTTC.

This clone was observed a few times. V is TRBV14 and J is TRBJ2-5; D gene unclear. The CDR3 extends over 12 amino acids. V was cut by 3 bases and J by 7 bases, with 9 bases left in between. CDR1 and CDR2 (germline): SGHDN, FVKESK. The CDR3 loop reads CASSHTLGTQYF. In DNA, the CDR3 is TGTGCCAGCAGCCACACTCTCGGGACCCAGTACTTC.

In its sample, this clone was seen a few times. V gene TRBV4-3 combines with J gene TRBJ2-2; D call uncertain. Germline lookup yields CDR1 LGHNA and CDR2 YSLEER. V was shortened by 2 bases and J by 0 bases, with 16 bases between the two germline ends. This CDR3 has 18 amino acids. The CDR3 DNA sequence: TGCGCCAGCAGCCAAACTGGTCTGTTGATCCCGAACACCGGGGAGCTGTTTTTT. Its protein is CASSQTGLLIPNTGELFF.

The table lists this clone with a few counts. The chain links TRBV14 to TRBJ2-7; TRBD2 is a possible D gene (6 bases). Trimming removed 1 base from V and 9 bases from J, with 10 bases in between. This CDR3 is built from 12 residues. Germline V lookup: CDR1 SGHDN, CDR2 FVKESK. The CDR3 is CASSQAGGVQYF. The DNA for the CDR3 is TGTGCCAGCAGCCAAGCCGGGGGAGTGCAGTACTTC.

This clone was observed a handful of times. The chain joins TRBV7-2 to TRBJ2-1; TRBD2 agrees at 7 bases. CDR3 length: 15 residues. Germline CDR1 SGHTA, CDR2 FQGNSA. Trimming removed 6 bases from V and 7 bases from J; junction bases left unmatched: 12. For the CDR3, the DNA is TGTGCCAGCAGTACAAGCGGGACCCCCCCGAATGAGCAGTTCTTC. This codes for CASSTSGTPPNEQFF.

The rearrangement uses TRBV30 and TRBJ1-5; D uncertain. The germline V gene has CDR1 GTSNPN and CDR2 SVGIG (reference sequence). This CDR3 is built from 15 residues. Trimming removed 3 bases at V and 4 bases at J, with 16 bases between. CDR3 bases: TGTGCCTGGAGCCGGGGAACAGTCCGGAATCAGCCCCAGCATTTT. It encodes CAWSRGTVRNQPQHF.

The J gene is TRBJ2-5, the V gene TRBV5-1, with 7 bases lining up with TRBD2. With V trimmed by 0 bases and J by 7 bases, 15 bases remained unmatched. This CDR3 has 17 residues. Germline V gives CDR1 SGHRS, CDR2 YFSETQ. The CDR3 DNA reads TGCGCCAGCAGCTTGGTGCGAGCGGGGCAGACCGCCGGGACCCAGTACTTC. It yields the protein CASSLVRAGQTAGTQYF.

The chain carries TRBV5-6 and TRBJ2-1; TRBD1 might be the D (6 bases). CDR1 and CDR2 (germline): SGHDT, YYEEEE. The germline V and J ends were trimmed by 3 bases and 7 bases, with 8 bases remaining between them. This CDR3 has 12 amino acids. CDR3 bases: TGTGCCAGCAGCTGGGGGCGGAATGAGCAGTTCTTC. It is translated as CASSWGRNEQFF.